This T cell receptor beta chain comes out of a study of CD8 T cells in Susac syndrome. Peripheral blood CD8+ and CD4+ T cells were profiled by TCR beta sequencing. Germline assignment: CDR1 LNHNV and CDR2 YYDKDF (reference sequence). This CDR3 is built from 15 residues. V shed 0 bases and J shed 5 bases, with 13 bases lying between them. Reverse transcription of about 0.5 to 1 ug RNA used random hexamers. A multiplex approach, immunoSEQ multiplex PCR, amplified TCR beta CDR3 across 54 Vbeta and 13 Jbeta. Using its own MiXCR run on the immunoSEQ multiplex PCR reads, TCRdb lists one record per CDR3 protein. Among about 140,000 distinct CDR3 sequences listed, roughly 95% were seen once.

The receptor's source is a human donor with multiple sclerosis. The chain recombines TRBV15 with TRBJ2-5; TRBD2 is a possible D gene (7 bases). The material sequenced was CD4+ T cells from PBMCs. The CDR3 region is CATSRDGAGAETQYF. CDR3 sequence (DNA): TGTGCCACCAGCAGAGATGGGGCGGGGGCGGAGACCCAGTACTTC.